The source of this TCR beta chain is a study of T cell repertoires in cytomegalovirus infection. Study-level information: Through public TCR beta signatures, both CMV infection and matching HLA type were indicated. Study-wide results and limits: The study identified carriers of CMV plus the relevant HLA from cumulative public TCR beta family frequency. CMV-specific TCR beta clonotypes restricted by HLA-C were the ones dominating the ex vivo response.

This clonotype was recorded a few times. Antigen: not known. MiXCR was run by TCRdb on the reads, yielding one entry per CDR3 protein. The sample includes nearly 450,000 distinct CDR3 sequences, under 40% of them seen just once. The germline gives CDR1 MNHEY, CDR2 SVGAGI. Unmatched junction bases numbered 11, after V lost 6 bases and J lost 5 bases. The CDR3 has 16 residues. This receptor was obtained from a human donor in good health (CMV status not recorded). Some clones in this sample may be carry-over from other donors' samples. The genes are TRBV6-5 and TRBJ2-1, with 9 nucleotides matching TRBD2. Sequencing input: PBMCs. CDR3 coding DNA: TGTGCCAGCAGGCCGCGGGGGGGGGGCACGGACAATGAGCAGTTCTTC. It translates to CASRPRGGGTDNEQFF.